This TCR beta chain emerged from a study of beta chain features in type 1 diabetes. The study's findings and limits: Type 1 diabetes patients had VDJ junctions that carried fewer insertions and more deletions. High TCR expression in some cells could lead to their over-representation in cDNA sequencing.

The CDR3 runs to 14 residues. With V trimmed by 1 base and J by 7 bases, 4 bases remained unmatched. From germline, CDR1 is MNHEY and CDR2 SMNVEV (reference sequence). The isolated RNA, all of it, was reverse transcribed, so expressed TCRB transcripts were what got sequenced. The repertoire was sequenced with immunoSEQ multiplex PCR; TCRdb's copy has only in-frame clones and lacks some. The data show some 500,000 clones, 11% seen once. As to this clone: Its antigen is not known.

This sequence joins TRBV27 and TRBJ2-5, with 9 bases identical to TRBD1. Sequencing input: naive CD4+ T cells from blood. The TCR comes from a young woman in good health. The CDR3 sequence: CASSLWDRAGTQYF. The DNA for the CDR3 is TGTGCCAGCAGTTTATGGGACAGGGCTGGGACCCAGTACTTC.